A selection of T cell receptor beta chains follows, all from one sample in a study of T cells after yellow fever vaccination. Each CDR3 protein is one row after TCRdb ran MiXCR on the 5' RACE reads. The sample includes about 400,000 distinct CDR3 sequences, 11% of them seen just once. Sequenced here: PBMCs, sampled on the day of the first yellow fever vaccination. These receptors all stem from a man aged 18-30 years who received the YFV17D yellow fever vaccine. The CDR3 runs from the conserved cysteine through the conserved F or W. Each record gives: CDR3 protein, CDR3 DNA, J gene, clone size, V gene, D gene. A D gene is named only where the DNA matches it firmly. Where a row states a size, it is once, few, many or the class of an expanded clone; other rows omit it.

cdr3_aa: CATSRDPGSPLHF
cdr3_nt: TGTGCCACCAGCAGAGACCCAGGTTCACCCCTCCACTTT
j_call: TRBJ1-6
clone_size: few
v_call: TRBV15
d_call: NA

cdr3_aa: CASSLAGLAGGTQYF
cdr3_nt: TGTGCCAGCAGCTTAGCGGGACTAGCGGGGGGGACCCAGTACTTC
j_call: TRBJ2-5
clone_size: NA
v_call: TRBV7-2
d_call: TRBD2

cdr3_aa: CASSSARTGFSSPLHF
cdr3_nt: TGTGCCAGCAGCTCAGCCCGGACAGGGTTTAGTTCACCCCTCCACTTT
j_call: TRBJ1-6
clone_size: many
v_call: TRBV5-6
d_call: TRBD1

cdr3_aa: CASSYTGLADTQYF
cdr3_nt: TGTGCCAGCAGTTACACTGGGCTGGCAGATACGCAGTATTTT
j_call: TRBJ2-3
clone_size: NA
v_call: TRBV6-2/TRBV6-3
d_call: NA

cdr3_aa: CASSFGQGIDEQFF
cdr3_nt: TGTGCCAGCAGCTTTGGACAGGGTATCGATGAGCAGTTCTTC
j_call: TRBJ2-1
clone_size: many
v_call: TRBV7-9
d_call: TRBD1

cdr3_aa: CASSQATSGEDTDTQYF
cdr3_nt: TGCGCCAGCAGCCAGGCGACTAGCGGGGAGGACACAGATACGCAGTATTTT
j_call: TRBJ2-3
clone_size: NA
v_call: TRBV4-1
d_call: TRBD2

cdr3_aa: CASSWRDRGTDTQYF
cdr3_nt: TGTGCCAGCAGCTGGCGGGACAGGGGGACAGATACGCAGTATTTT
j_call: TRBJ2-3
clone_size: few
v_call: TRBV5-5
d_call: TRBD1

cdr3_aa: CAIRLTANTEAFF
cdr3_nt: TGTGCCATCAGACTGACAGCGAACACTGAAGCTTTCTTT
j_call: TRBJ1-1
clone_size: few
v_call: TRBV10-3
d_call: NA

cdr3_aa: CASSLELEETQYF
cdr3_nt: TGTGCCAGCAGCTTGGAGTTGGAAGAGACCCAGTACTTC
j_call: TRBJ2-5
clone_size: many
v_call: TRBV5-4
d_call: NA

cdr3_aa: CAIRGDEYNEQFF
cdr3_nt: TGTGCCATCAGGGGGGACGAATACAATGAGCAGTTCTTC
j_call: TRBJ2-1
clone_size: NA
v_call: TRBV10-3
d_call: NA

cdr3_aa: CSARFDNEQFF
cdr3_nt: TGCAGTGCTAGATTCGATAATGAGCAGTTCTTC
j_call: TRBJ2-1
clone_size: NA
v_call: TRBV20-1
d_call: NA

cdr3_aa: CASSLDRQNQETQYF
cdr3_nt: TGCGCCAGCAGCTTGGATAGGCAGAACCAAGAGACCCAGTACTTC
j_call: TRBJ2-5
clone_size: NA
v_call: TRBV5-1
d_call: NA

cdr3_aa: CASSSAAATNTGELFF
cdr3_nt: TGTGCCAGCAGCTCCGCGGCGGCAACGAACACCGGGGAGCTGTTTTTT
j_call: TRBJ2-2
clone_size: NA
v_call: TRBV7-8
d_call: NA

cdr3_aa: CASSPTQLTEAFF
cdr3_nt: TGTGCCAGCAGCCCAACACAGCTCACTGAAGCTTTCTTT
j_call: TRBJ1-1
clone_size: many
v_call: TRBV7-2
d_call: NA

cdr3_aa: CASSITRQGGYTF
cdr3_nt: TGTGCCAGCAGCATAACCCGTCAGGGTGGCTACACCTTC
j_call: TRBJ1-2
clone_size: few
v_call: TRBV12-3/TRBV12-4
d_call: NA

cdr3_aa: CASSREAGVTGELFF
cdr3_nt: TGTGCCAGCAGCCGAGAGGCAGGGGTTACCGGGGAGCTGTTTTTT
j_call: TRBJ2-2
clone_size: NA
v_call: TRBV3-1
d_call: NA

cdr3_aa: CASSSNIRDRSSYEQYF
cdr3_nt: TGTGCCAGCAGCTCAAATATACGGGACAGATCCTCCTACGAGCAGTACTTC
j_call: TRBJ2-7
clone_size: few
v_call: TRBV7-6
d_call: TRBD1

cdr3_aa: CAGTRGLGLYEQYF
cdr3_nt: TGTGCCGGCACCCGGGGCCTGGGATTATACGAGCAGTACTTC
j_call: TRBJ2-7
clone_size: few
v_call: TRBV30
d_call: NA

cdr3_aa: CASSLATGNYEQYF
cdr3_nt: TGTGCCAGCAGCTTAGCGACAGGGAACTACGAGCAGTACTTC
j_call: TRBJ2-7
clone_size: few
v_call: TRBV7-2
d_call: TRBD1

cdr3_aa: CASSWGQGAFSPLHF
cdr3_nt: TGTGCCAGCAGCTGGGGACAGGGGGCCTTCTCACCCCTCCACTTT
j_call: TRBJ1-6
clone_size: NA
v_call: TRBV7-2
d_call: TRBD1

cdr3_aa: CASSASGSNTGELFF
cdr3_nt: TGCGCCAGCAGCGCTAGCGGATCGAACACCGGGGAGCTGTTTTTT
j_call: TRBJ2-2
clone_size: few
v_call: TRBV5-1
d_call: TRBD2

cdr3_aa: CASSRQGGSPLHF
cdr3_nt: TGCGCCAGCAGCCGGCAGGGTGGCTCACCCCTCCACTTT
j_call: TRBJ1-6
clone_size: few
v_call: TRBV4-3
d_call: NA

cdr3_aa: CASSQRVSGTEHFSGNTIYF
cdr3_nt: TGCGCCAGCAGCCAACGGGTTTCCGGGACGGAGCATTTCTCTGGAAACACCATATATTTT
j_call: TRBJ1-3
clone_size: few
v_call: TRBV4-3
d_call: NA

cdr3_aa: CASSQGPGVSYEQYF
cdr3_nt: TGTGCCAGCAGCCAAGGGCCCGGGGTCTCCTACGAGCAGTACTTC
j_call: TRBJ2-7
clone_size: few
v_call: TRBV3-1
d_call: NA

cdr3_aa: CASSLGEVTDTQYF
cdr3_nt: TGCGCCAGCAGCTTGGGGGAGGTCACAGATACGCAGTATTTT
j_call: TRBJ2-3
clone_size: few
v_call: TRBV5-1
d_call: NA

cdr3_aa: CASSQKTSNNEQFF
cdr3_nt: TGCGCCAGCAGCCAAAAGACTAGTAATAATGAGCAGTTCTTC
j_call: TRBJ2-1
clone_size: NA
v_call: TRBV4-1
d_call: NA

cdr3_aa: CSVEGSLAGGPVPNEQFF
cdr3_nt: TGCAGCGTTGAAGGCTCCCTAGCGGGGGGGCCAGTACCGAATGAGCAGTTCTTC
j_call: TRBJ2-1
clone_size: NA
v_call: TRBV29-1
d_call: TRBD2

cdr3_aa: CASSDVGRETQYF
cdr3_nt: TGTGCCAGCAGTGATGTAGGCCGAGAGACCCAGTACTTC
j_call: TRBJ2-5
clone_size: many
v_call: TRBV2
d_call: NA

cdr3_aa: CASSLAPSAEQFF
cdr3_nt: TGCGCCAGCAGCTTGGCCCCGTCCGCCGAGCAGTTCTTC
j_call: TRBJ2-1
clone_size: few
v_call: TRBV5-1
d_call: NA

cdr3_aa: CASSPRTVLNEQFF
cdr3_nt: TGTGCCAGCAGTCCCCGGACGGTTCTCAATGAGCAGTTCTTC
j_call: TRBJ2-1
clone_size: NA
v_call: TRBV6-1
d_call: NA

cdr3_aa: CASSYVMQPQHF
cdr3_nt: TGTGCCAGCAGTTACGTAATGCAGCCCCAGCATTTT
j_call: TRBJ1-5
clone_size: NA
v_call: TRBV6-2/TRBV6-3
d_call: NA

cdr3_aa: CSARRTGVGGYTF
cdr3_nt: TGCAGTGCTCGGAGGACGGGGGTAGGAGGCTACACCTTC
j_call: TRBJ1-2
clone_size: NA
v_call: TRBV20-1
d_call: NA

cdr3_aa: CSARNRAKSTDTQYF
cdr3_nt: TGCAGTGCTAGGAACCGGGCCAAATCCACAGATACGCAGTATTTT
j_call: TRBJ2-3
clone_size: NA
v_call: TRBV20-1
d_call: NA

cdr3_aa: CATSGGYEQFF
cdr3_nt: TGTGCCACCAGTGGGGGTTATGAGCAGTTCTTC
j_call: TRBJ2-1
clone_size: NA
v_call: TRBV24-1
d_call: NA

cdr3_aa: CASSLIGGTGSDYEQYF
cdr3_nt: TGTGCCAGCAGCTTAATCGGCGGGACAGGGTCGGACTACGAGCAGTACTTC
j_call: TRBJ2-7
clone_size: NA
v_call: TRBV7-9
d_call: TRBD1

cdr3_aa: CASSSRTYEQYF
cdr3_nt: TGTGCCAGCAGTTCGCGCACTTACGAGCAGTACTTC
j_call: TRBJ2-7
clone_size: NA
v_call: TRBV12-3/TRBV12-4
d_call: NA

cdr3_aa: CATVTSGGAGYNEQFF
cdr3_nt: TGTGCCACTGTGACTAGCGGGGGGGCGGGATACAATGAGCAGTTCTTC
j_call: TRBJ2-1
clone_size: many
v_call: TRBV10-3
d_call: TRBD2

cdr3_aa: CASSQGGREKLFF
cdr3_nt: TGTGCCAGCAGCCAGGGGGGCAGAGAAAAACTGTTTTTT
j_call: TRBJ1-4
clone_size: NA
v_call: TRBV3-1
d_call: NA

cdr3_aa: CASSSDWDSTDTQYF
cdr3_nt: TGTGCCAGCAGCTCCGACTGGGACAGCACAGATACGCAGTATTTT
j_call: TRBJ2-3
clone_size: few
v_call: TRBV7-6
d_call: NA

cdr3_aa: CASSLTEGYGNTIYF
cdr3_nt: TGTGCCAGCAGCCTGACAGAGGGGTATGGAAACACCATATATTTT
j_call: TRBJ1-3
clone_size: few
v_call: TRBV7-9
d_call: NA

cdr3_aa: CASSLAGRLNEQFF
cdr3_nt: TGTGCCAGCAGCTTGGCCGGGAGACTAAATGAGCAGTTCTTC
j_call: TRBJ2-1
clone_size: NA
v_call: TRBV5-4
d_call: NA

cdr3_aa: CASTPRQGLGSPLHF
cdr3_nt: TGTGCCAGCACCCCAAGACAGGGATTGGGTTCACCCCTCCACTTT
j_call: TRBJ1-6
clone_size: many
v_call: TRBV12-3/TRBV12-4
d_call: TRBD1

cdr3_aa: CSVRDGANVLTF
cdr3_nt: TGCAGCGTCAGGGATGGGGCCAACGTCCTGACTTTC
j_call: TRBJ2-6
clone_size: few
v_call: TRBV29-1
d_call: NA

cdr3_aa: CASTWGLAGDTQYF
cdr3_nt: TGTGCCAGCACCTGGGGACTAGCGGGAGATACGCAGTATTTT
j_call: TRBJ2-3
clone_size: NA
v_call: TRBV12-3/TRBV12-4
d_call: TRBD2

cdr3_aa: CASSFAGSHNSPLHF
cdr3_nt: TGCGCCAGCAGCTTTGCCGGGAGTCATAATTCACCCCTCCACTTT
j_call: TRBJ1-6
clone_size: few
v_call: TRBV5-1
d_call: NA

cdr3_aa: CASSLVGVQGSGEPQHF
cdr3_nt: TGTGCCAGCAGCTTAGTCGGAGTGCAGGGCTCGGGGGAGCCCCAGCATTTT
j_call: TRBJ1-5
clone_size: few
v_call: TRBV7-2
d_call: NA

cdr3_aa: CASSLLQGTYEQYF
cdr3_nt: TGCGCCAGCAGCTTGTTACAGGGTACCTACGAGCAGTACTTC
j_call: TRBJ2-7
clone_size: few
v_call: TRBV5-1
d_call: NA

cdr3_aa: CATRRQGAYEQYF
cdr3_nt: TGTGCCACCCGGAGACAGGGGGCATACGAGCAGTACTTC
j_call: TRBJ2-7
clone_size: NA
v_call: TRBV11-1
d_call: TRBD1

cdr3_aa: CASSQDRRLAGAEETQYF
cdr3_nt: TGTGCCAGCAGCCAAGATCGTCGACTAGCGGGGGCCGAAGAGACCCAGTACTTC
j_call: TRBJ2-5
clone_size: NA
v_call: TRBV3-1
d_call: TRBD2

cdr3_aa: CASSPEASRNQPQHF
cdr3_nt: TGTGCCAGCTCACCCGAGGCGTCGCGCAATCAGCCCCAGCATTTT
j_call: TRBJ1-5
clone_size: NA
v_call: TRBV18
d_call: NA

cdr3_aa: CASRGQGGRQPQHF
cdr3_nt: TGTGCCAGCAGGGGACAGGGGGGACGGCAGCCCCAGCATTTT
j_call: TRBJ1-5
clone_size: NA
v_call: TRBV6-2/TRBV6-3
d_call: TRBD1

cdr3_aa: CASSFGRGGSTDTQYF
cdr3_nt: TGTGCCAGCAGTTTCGGGCGGGGAGGTAGCACAGATACGCAGTATTTT
j_call: TRBJ2-3
clone_size: NA
v_call: TRBV28
d_call: NA

cdr3_aa: CASSLEGRLPRSEQFF
cdr3_nt: TGTGCCAGCAGCTTAGAAGGGCGACTACCTCGGTCTGAGCAGTTCTTC
j_call: TRBJ2-1
clone_size: few
v_call: TRBV11-2
d_call: NA

cdr3_aa: CASSSRDSGTDTQYF
cdr3_nt: TGTGCCAGCAGCTCCAGGGATTCGGGCACAGATACGCAGTATTTT
j_call: TRBJ2-3
clone_size: few
v_call: TRBV7-9
d_call: NA

cdr3_aa: CASSLAGSNQPQHF
cdr3_nt: TGTGCCAGCAGCTTAGCAGGGTCCAATCAGCCCCAGCATTTT
j_call: TRBJ1-5
clone_size: many
v_call: TRBV7-9
d_call: NA

cdr3_aa: CASSVEINTEAFF
cdr3_nt: TGTGCCAGCAGCGTAGAGATCAATACTGAAGCTTTCTTT
j_call: TRBJ1-1
clone_size: NA
v_call: TRBV9
d_call: NA

cdr3_aa: CSARNGGGDTQYF
cdr3_nt: TGCAGTGCCCGAAACGGGGGCGGGGATACGCAGTATTTT
j_call: TRBJ2-3
clone_size: many
v_call: TRBV20-1
d_call: NA